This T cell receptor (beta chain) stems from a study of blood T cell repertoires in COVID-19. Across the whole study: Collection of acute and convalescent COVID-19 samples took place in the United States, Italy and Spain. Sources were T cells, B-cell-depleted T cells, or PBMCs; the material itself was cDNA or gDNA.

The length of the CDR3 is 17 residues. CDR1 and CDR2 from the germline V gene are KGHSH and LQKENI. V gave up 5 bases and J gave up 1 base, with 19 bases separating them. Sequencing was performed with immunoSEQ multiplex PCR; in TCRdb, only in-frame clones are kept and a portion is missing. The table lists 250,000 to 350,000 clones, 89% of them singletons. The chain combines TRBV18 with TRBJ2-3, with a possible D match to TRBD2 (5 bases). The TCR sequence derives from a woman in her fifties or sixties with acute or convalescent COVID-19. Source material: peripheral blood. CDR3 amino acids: CASSSQVPSGGTDTQYF. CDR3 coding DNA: TGTGCCAGCTCATCTCAGGTCCCTTCCGGGGGCACAGATACGCAGTATTTT.